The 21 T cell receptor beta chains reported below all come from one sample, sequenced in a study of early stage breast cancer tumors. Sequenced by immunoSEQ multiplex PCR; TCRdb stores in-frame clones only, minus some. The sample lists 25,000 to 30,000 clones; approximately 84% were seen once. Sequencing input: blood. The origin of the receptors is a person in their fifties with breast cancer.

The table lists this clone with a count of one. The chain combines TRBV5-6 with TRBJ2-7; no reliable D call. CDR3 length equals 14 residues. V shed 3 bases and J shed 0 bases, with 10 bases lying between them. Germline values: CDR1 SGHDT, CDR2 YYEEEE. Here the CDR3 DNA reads TGTGCCAGCAGCTCCGGTCCTTCCTCCTACGAGCAGTACTTC. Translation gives CASSSGPSSYEQYF. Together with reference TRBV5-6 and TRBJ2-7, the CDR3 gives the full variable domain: DAGVTQSPTHLIKTRGQQVTLRCSPKSGHDTVSWYQQALGQGPQFIFQYYEEEERQRGNFPDRFSGHQFPNYSSELNVNALLLGDSALYLCASSSGPSSYEQYFGPGTRLTVT.

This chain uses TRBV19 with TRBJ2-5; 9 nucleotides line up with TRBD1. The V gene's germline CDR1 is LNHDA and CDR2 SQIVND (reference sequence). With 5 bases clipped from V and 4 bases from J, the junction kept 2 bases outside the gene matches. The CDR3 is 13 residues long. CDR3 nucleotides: TGTGCCAGTAGTCCGGGACAGGGAGAGACCCAGTACTTC. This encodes CASSPGQGETQYF. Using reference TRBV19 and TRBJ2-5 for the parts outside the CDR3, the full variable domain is DGGITQSPKYLFRKEGQNVTLSCEQNLNHDAMYWYRQDPGQGLRLIYYSQIVNDFQKGDIAEGYSVSREKKESFPLTVTSAQKNPTAFYLCASSPGQGETQYFGPGTRLLVL.

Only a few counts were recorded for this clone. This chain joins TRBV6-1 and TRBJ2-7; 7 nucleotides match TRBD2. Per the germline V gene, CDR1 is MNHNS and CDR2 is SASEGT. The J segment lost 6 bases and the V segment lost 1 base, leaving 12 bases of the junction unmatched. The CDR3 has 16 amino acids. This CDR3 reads CASSEGVGGGRVEQYF. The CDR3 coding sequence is TGTGCCAGCAGTGAAGGGGTTGGCGGGGGTAGGGTCGAGCAGTACTTC.

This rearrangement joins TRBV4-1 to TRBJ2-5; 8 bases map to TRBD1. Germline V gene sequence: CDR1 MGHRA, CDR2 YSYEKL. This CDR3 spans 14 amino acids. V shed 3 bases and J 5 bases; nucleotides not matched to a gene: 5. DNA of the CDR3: TGCGCCAGCAGCCACGTCCGGGACAGGGAGACCCAGTACTTC. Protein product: CASSHVRDRETQYF.

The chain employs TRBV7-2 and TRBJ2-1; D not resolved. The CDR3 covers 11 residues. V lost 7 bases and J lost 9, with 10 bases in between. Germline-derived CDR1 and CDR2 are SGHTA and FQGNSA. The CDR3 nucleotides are TGTGCCAGCACCCCCTTGGTTGAGCAGTTCTTC. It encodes CASTPLVEQFF.

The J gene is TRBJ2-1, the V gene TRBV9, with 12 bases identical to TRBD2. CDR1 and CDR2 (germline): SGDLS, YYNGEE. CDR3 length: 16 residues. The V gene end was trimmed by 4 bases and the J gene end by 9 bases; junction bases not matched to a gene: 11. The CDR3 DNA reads TGTGCCAGCAGCCCGCGGGAGACTAGCGGGAGATCTGAGCAGTTCTTC. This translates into CASSPRETSGRSEQFF.

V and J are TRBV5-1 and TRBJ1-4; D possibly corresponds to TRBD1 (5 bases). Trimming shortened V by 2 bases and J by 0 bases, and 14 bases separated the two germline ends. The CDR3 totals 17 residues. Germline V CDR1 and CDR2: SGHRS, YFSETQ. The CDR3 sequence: CASSFGPRGATNEKLFF. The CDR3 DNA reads TGCGCCAGCAGCTTCGGACCGCGGGGGGCAACTAATGAAAAACTGTTTTTT. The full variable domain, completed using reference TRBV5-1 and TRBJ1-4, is KAGVTQTPRYLIKTRGQQVTLSCSPISGHRSVSWYQQTPGQGLQFLFEYFSETQRNKGNFPGRFSGRQFSNSRSEMNVSTLELGDSALYLCASSFGPRGATNEKLFFGSGTQLSVL.

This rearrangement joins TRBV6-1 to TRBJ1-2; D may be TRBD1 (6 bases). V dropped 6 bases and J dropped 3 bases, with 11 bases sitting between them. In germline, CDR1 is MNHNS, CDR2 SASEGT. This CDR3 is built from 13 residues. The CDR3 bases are TGTGCCAGCAGAGAGGACAGAGACTATGGCTACACCTTC. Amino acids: CASREDRDYGYTF.

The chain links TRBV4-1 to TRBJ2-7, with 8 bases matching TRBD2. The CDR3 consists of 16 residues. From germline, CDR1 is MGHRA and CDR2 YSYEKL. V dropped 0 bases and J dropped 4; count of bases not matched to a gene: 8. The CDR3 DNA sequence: TGCGCCAGCAGCCAAGACGCCGCTAGCGGGCTTTACGAGCAGTACTTC. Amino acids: CASSQDAASGLYEQYF.

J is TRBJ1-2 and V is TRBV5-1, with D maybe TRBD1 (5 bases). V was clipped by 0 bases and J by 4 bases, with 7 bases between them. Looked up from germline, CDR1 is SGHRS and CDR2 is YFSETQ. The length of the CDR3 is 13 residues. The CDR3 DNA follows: TGCGCCAGCAGCTTGGATGGGGGCTATGGCTACACCTTC. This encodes CASSLDGGYGYTF.

The CDR3 DNA is TGTGCCAGCAGCTCGGGCGCTGGAAACACCATATATTTT. Its translation is CASSSGAGNTIYF. V gene TRBV7-9 combines with J gene TRBJ1-3, with no clear D. Trimming removed 4 bases from V and 2 bases from J, with 6 bases in between. The length of the CDR3 is 13 residues. Looked up from germline, CDR1 is SEHNR and CDR2 is FQNEAQ (reference sequence). Complete variable domain (other parts from reference TRBV7-9 and TRBJ1-3): DTGVSQNPRHKITKRGQNVTFRCDPISEHNRLYWYRQTLGQGPEFLTYFQNEAQLEKSRLLSDRFSAERPKGSFSTLEIQRTEQGDSAMYLCASSSGAGNTIYFGEGSWLTVV.

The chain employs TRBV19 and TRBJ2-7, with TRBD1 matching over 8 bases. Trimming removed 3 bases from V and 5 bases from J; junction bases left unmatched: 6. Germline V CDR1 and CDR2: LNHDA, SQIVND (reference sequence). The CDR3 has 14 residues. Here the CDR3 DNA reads TGTGCCAGTAGTATTCAGGGGGCAGATCACGAGCAGTACTTC. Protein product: CASSIQGADHEQYF.

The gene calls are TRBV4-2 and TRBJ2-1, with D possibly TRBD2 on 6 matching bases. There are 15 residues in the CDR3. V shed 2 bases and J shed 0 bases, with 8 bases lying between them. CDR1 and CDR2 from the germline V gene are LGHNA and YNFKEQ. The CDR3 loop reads CASSQLANSYNEQFF. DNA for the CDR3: TGTGCCAGCAGCCAACTAGCGAACTCCTACAATGAGCAGTTCTTC.

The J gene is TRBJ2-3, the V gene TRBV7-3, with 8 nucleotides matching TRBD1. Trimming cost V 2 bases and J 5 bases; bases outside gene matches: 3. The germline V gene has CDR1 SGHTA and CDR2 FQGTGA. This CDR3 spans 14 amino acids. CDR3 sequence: CASSLQGAKDTQYF. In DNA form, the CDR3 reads TGTGCCAGCAGCTTACAGGGGGCGAAAGATACGCAGTATTTT.

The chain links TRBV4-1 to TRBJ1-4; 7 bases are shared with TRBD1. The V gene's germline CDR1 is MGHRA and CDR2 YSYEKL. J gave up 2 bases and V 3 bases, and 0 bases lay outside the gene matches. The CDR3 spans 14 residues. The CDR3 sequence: CASSQTGTNEKLFF. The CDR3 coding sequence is TGCGCCAGCAGCCAGACAGGGACTAATGAAAAACTGTTTTTT.

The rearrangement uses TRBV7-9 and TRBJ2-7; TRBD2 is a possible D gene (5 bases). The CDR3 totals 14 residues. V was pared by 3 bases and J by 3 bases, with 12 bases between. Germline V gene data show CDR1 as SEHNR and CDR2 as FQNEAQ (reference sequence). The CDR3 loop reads CASSLVRGNYEQYF. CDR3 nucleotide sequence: TGTGCCAGCAGCTTGGTACGGGGAAACTACGAGCAGTACTTC.

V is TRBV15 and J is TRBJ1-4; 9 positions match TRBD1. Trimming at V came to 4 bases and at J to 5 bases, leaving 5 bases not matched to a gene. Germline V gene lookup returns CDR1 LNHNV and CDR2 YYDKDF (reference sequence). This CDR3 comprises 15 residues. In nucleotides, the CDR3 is TGTGCCACCAGCACCAGGACAGGGGTGAATGAAAAACTGTTTTTT. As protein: CATSTRTGVNEKLFF.

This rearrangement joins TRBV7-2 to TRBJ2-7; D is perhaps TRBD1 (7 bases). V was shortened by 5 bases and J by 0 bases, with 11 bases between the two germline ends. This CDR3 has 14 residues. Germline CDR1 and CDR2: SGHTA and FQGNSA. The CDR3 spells CASSAGQFSYEQYF. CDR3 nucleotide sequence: TGTGCCAGCAGCGCGGGACAGTTCTCCTACGAGCAGTACTTC.

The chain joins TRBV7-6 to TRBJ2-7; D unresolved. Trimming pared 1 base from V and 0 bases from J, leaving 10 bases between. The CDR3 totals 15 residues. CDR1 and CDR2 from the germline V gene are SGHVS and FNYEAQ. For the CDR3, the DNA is TGTGCCAGCAGCTTAGGTGGAGAAGTCTCCTACGAGCAGTACTTC. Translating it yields CASSLGGEVSYEQYF.

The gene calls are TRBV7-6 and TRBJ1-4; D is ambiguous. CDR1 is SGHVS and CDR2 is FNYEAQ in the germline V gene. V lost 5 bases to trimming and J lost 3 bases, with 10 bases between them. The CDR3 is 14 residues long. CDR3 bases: TGTGCCAGCAGCCCCGAGTTGTCTAATGAAAAACTGTTTTTT. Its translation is CASSPELSNEKLFF. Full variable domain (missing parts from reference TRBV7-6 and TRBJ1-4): GAGVSQSPRYKVTKRGQDVALRCDPISGHVSLYWYRQALGQGPEFLTYFNYEAQQDKSGLPNDRFSAERPEGSISTLTIQRTEQRDSAMYRCASSPELSNEKLFFGSGTQLSVL.

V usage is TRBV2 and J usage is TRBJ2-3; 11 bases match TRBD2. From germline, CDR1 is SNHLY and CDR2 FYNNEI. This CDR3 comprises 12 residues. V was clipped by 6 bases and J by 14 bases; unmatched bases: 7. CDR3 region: CASSVIAGGLYF. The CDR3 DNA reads TGTGCCAGCAGCGTTATAGCGGGGGGGCTGTATTTT.